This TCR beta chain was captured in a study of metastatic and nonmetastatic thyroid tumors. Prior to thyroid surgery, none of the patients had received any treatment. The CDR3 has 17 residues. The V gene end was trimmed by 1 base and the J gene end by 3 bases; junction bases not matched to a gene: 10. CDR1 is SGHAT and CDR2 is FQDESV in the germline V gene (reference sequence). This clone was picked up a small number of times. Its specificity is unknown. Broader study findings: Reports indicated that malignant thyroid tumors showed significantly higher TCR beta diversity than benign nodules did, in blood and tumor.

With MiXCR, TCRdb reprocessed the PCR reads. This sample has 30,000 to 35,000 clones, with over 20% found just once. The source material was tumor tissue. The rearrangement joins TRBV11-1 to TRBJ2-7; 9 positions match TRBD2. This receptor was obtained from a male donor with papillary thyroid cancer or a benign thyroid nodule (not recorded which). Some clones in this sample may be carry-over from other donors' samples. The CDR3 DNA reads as TGTGCCAGCAGCTTAGTGTGGGGTAGCGGGAGTTACTACGAGCAGTACTTC. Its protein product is CASSLVWGSGSYYEQYF.